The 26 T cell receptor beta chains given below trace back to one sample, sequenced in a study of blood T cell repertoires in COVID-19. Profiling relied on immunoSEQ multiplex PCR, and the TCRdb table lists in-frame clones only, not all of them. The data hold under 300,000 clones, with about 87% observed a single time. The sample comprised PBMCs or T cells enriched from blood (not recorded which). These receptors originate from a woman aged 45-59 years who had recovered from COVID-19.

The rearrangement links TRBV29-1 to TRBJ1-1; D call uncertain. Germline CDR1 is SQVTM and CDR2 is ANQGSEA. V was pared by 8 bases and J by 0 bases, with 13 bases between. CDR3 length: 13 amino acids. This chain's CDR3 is CSTLDTMNTEAFF. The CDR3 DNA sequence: TGCAGCACCTTAGACACCATGAACACTGAAGCTTTCTTT. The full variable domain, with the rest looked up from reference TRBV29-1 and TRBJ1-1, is SAVISQKPSRDICQRGTSLTIQCQVDSQVTMMFWYRQQPGQSLTLIATANQGSEATYESGFVIDKFPISRPNLTFSTLTVSNMSPEDSSIYLCSTLDTMNTEAFFGQGTRLTVV.

The CDR3 sequence is CASSMGDLTSNQPQHF. CDR3 bases: TGTGCCAGTAGTATGGGAGACCTTACCAGCAATCAGCCCCAGCATTTT. The V call is TRBV19, the J call TRBJ1-5, with D unclear. Germline CDR1 and CDR2: LNHDA and SQIVND (reference sequence). This CDR3 is built from 16 residues. Trimming shortened V by 3 bases and J by 1 base, and 13 bases separated the two germline ends. Filled out from reference TRBV19 and TRBJ1-5, the complete variable domain reads DGGITQSPKYLFRKEGQNVTLSCEQNLNHDAMYWYRQDPGQGLRLIYYSQIVNDFQKGDIAEGYSVSREKKESFPLTVTSAQKNPTAFYLCASSMGDLTSNQPQHFGDGTRLSIL.

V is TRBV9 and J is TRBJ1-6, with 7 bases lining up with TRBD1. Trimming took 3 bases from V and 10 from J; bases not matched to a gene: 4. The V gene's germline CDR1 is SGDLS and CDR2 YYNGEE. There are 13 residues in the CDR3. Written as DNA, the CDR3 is TGTGCCAGCAGCGGATTAGGGGGCTCACCCCTCCACTTT. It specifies CASSGLGGSPLHF.

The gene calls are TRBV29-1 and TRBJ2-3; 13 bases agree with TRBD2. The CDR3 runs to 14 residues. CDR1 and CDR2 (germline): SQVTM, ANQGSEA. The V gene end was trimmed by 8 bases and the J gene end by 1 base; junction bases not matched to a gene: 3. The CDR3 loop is CSTGTSGGTDTQYF. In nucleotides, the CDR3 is TGCAGCACAGGGACTAGCGGGGGCACAGATACGCAGTATTTT.

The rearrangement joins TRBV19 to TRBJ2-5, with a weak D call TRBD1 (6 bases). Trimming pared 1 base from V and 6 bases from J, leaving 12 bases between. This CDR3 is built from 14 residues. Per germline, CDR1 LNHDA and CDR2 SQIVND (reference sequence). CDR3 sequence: CASSIVGQGKTQYF. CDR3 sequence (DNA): TGTGCCAGTAGTATAGTGGGCCAGGGGAAGACCCAGTACTTC.

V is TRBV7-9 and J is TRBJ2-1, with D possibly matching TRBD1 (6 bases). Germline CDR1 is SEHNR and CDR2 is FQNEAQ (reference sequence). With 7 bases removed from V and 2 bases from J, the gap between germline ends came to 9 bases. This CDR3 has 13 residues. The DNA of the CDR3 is TGTGCCAGCACCCGGGACACCTACAATGAGCAGTTCTTC. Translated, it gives CASTRDTYNEQFF.

The CDR3 here is CASTTWARVPAEAFF. In DNA form, the CDR3 reads TGTGCCAGCACTACATGGGCCAGGGTGCCCGCTGAAGCTTTCTTT. This sequence joins TRBV27 and TRBJ1-1, with D maybe TRBD1 (5 bases). Germline CDR1 is MNHEY and CDR2 is SMNVEV (reference sequence). This CDR3 contains 15 residues. The germline V and J ends were trimmed by 7 bases and 6 bases, with 21 bases remaining between them.

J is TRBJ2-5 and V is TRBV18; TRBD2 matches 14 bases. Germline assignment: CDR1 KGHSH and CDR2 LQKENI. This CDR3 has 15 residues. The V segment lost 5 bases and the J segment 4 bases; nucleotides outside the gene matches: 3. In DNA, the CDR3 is TGTGCCAGCTCATCCGGGACTAGCGGGAGAGAGACCCAGTACTTC. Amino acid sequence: CASSSGTSGRETQYF.

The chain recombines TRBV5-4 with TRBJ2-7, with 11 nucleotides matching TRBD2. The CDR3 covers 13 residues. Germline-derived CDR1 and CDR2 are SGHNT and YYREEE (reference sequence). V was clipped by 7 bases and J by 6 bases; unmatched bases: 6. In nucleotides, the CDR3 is TGTGCCAGCGGAAGAGGACTAGCGGGCGAGCAGTACTTC. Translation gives CASGRGLAGEQYF.

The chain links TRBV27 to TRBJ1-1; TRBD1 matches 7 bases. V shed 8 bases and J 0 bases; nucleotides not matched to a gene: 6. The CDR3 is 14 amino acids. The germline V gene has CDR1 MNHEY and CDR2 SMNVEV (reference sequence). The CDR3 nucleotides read TGTGCCAGCGGGAGACAGGGTATGAACACTGAAGCTTTCTTT. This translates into CASGRQGMNTEAFF.

DNA of the CDR3: TGTGCCAGCAGCTTAGTGGGGGGGACACGGAACACTGAAGCTTTCTTT. Amino acid sequence: CASSLVGGTRNTEAFF. The chain recombines TRBV7-9 with TRBJ1-1, with a possible D match to TRBD1 (6 bases). V lost 1 base, J lost 1 base, and 13 bases lay in between. The germline V gene encodes CDR1 SEHNR and CDR2 FQNEAQ (reference sequence). The CDR3 totals 16 residues.

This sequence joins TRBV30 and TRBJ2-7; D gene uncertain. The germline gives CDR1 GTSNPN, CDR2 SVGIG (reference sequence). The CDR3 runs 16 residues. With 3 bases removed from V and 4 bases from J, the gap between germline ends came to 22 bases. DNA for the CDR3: TGTGCCTGGAGCTCTTTGCTGTACGTTGCGGCTTACGAGCAGTACTTC. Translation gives CAWSSLLYVAAYEQYF.

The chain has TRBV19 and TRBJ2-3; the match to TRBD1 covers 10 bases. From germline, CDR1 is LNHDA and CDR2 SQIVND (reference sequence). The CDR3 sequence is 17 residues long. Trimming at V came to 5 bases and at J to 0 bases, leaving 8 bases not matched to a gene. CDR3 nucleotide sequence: TGTGCCAGTAGTGCGAGCCCGGGACAGGGGAGCACAGATACGCAGTATTTT. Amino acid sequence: CASSASPGQGSTDTQYF.

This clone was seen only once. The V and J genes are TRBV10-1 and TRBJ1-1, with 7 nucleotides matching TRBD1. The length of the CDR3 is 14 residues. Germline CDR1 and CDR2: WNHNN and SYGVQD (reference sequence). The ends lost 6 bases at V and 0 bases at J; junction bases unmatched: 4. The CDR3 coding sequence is TGCGCCAGCAGGGGAGGACAGGTGAACACTGAAGCTTTCTTT. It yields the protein CASRGGQVNTEAFF.

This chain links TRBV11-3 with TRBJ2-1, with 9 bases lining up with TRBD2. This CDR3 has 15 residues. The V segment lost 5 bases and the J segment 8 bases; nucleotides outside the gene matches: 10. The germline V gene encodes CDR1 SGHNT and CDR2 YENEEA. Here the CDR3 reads CASSKKGLAGYEQFF. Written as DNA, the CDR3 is TGTGCCAGCAGCAAGAAGGGGCTAGCGGGATATGAGCAGTTCTTC.

The CDR3 is CASNLKGTLRGETQYF. DNA for the CDR3: TGTGCCAGCAACCTGAAGGGGACTCTACGGGGGGAGACCCAGTACTTC. The chain uses TRBV7-8 and TRBJ2-5, with a possible D match to TRBD2 (6 bases). CDR3 length: 16 residues. Trimming pared 7 bases from V and 5 bases from J, leaving 23 bases between. CDR1 SGHVS and CDR2 FQNEAQ come from the germline V gene.

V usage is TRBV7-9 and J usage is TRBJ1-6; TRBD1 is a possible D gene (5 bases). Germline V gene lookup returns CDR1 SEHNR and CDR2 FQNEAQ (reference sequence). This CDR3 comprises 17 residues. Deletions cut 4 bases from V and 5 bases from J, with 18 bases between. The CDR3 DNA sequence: TGTGCCAGCAGCTCTAACCCCTGGGGCGGAAATAATTCACCCCTCCACTTT. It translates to CASSSNPWGGNNSPLHF. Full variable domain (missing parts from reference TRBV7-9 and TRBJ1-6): DTGVSQNPRHKITKRGQNVTFRCDPISEHNRLYWYRQTLGQGPEFLTYFQNEAQLEKSRLLSDRFSAERPKGSFSTLEIQRTEQGDSAMYLCASSSNPWGGNNSPLHFGNGTRLTVT.

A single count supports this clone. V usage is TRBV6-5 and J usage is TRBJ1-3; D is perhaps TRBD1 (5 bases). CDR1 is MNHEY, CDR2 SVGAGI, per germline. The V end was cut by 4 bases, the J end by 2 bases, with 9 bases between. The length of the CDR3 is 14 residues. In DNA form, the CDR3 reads TGTGCCAGCAGTTTTGGGACTCCTGGAAACACCATATATTTT. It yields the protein CASSFGTPGNTIYF.

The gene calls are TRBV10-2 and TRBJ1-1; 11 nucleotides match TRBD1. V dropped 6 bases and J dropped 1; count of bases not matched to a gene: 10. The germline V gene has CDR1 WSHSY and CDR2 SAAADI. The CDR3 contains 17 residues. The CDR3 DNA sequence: TGCGCCAGCAGCGGACGGGACAGGGGGGTTGAGAACACTGAAGCTTTCTTT. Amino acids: CASSGRDRGVENTEAFF.

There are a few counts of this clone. CDR3 in amino acids: CASSQAGTARKLFF. CDR3 DNA: TGTGCCAGCAGCCAAGCCGGGACAGCCAGAAAACTGTTTTTT. The V and J genes are TRBV4-2 and TRBJ1-4, with TRBD1 matching over 7 bases. V shed 1 base and J 10 bases; nucleotides not matched to a gene: 6. From germline, CDR1 is LGHNA and CDR2 YNFKEQ. This CDR3 is 14 amino acids long.

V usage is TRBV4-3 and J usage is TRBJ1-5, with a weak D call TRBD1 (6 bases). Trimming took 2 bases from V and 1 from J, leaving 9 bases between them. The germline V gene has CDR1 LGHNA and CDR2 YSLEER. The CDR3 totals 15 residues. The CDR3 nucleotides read TGCGCCAGCAGCCAAACCACAGGGAGCAATCAGCCCCAGCATTTT. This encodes CASSQTTGSNQPQHF.

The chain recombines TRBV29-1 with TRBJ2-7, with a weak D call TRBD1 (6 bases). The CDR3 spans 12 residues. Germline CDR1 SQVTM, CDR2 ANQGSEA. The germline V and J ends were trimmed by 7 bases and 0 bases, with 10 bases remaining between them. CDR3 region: CSGRDNSYEQYF. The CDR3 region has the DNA TGCAGCGGAAGGGACAACTCCTACGAGCAGTACTTC.

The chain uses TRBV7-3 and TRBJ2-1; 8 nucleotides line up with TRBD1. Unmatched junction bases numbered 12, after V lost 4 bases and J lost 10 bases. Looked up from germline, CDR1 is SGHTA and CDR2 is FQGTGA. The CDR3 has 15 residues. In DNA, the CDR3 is TGTGCCAGCAGCTCTAGGACAGGGATCGCTGGCGAGCAGTTCTTC. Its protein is CASSSRTGIAGEQFF. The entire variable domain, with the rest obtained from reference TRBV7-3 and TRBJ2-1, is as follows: GAGVSQTPSNKVTEKGKYVELRCDPISGHTALYWYRQSLGQGPEFLIYFQGTGAADDSGLPNDRFFAVRPEGSVSTLKIQRTERGDSAVYLCASSSRTGIAGEQFFGPGTRLTVL.

The CDR3 loop reads CASTLAPRSKGETQYF. The CDR3 DNA follows: TGTGCCAGCACCCTCGCCCCCCGGTCCAAGGGGGAGACCCAGTACTTC. The gene calls are TRBV28 and TRBJ2-5, with D tentatively TRBD1 (5 bases). Germline V gene lookup returns CDR1 MDHEN and CDR2 SYDVKM. V lost 7 bases, J lost 5 bases, and 23 bases lay in between. This CDR3 region has 16 residues. The complete variable domain, with remaining parts taken from reference TRBV28 and TRBJ2-5, reads DVKVTQSSRYLVKRTGEKVFLECVQDMDHENMFWYRQDPGLGLRLIYFSYDVKMKEKGDIPEGYSVSREKKERFSLILESASTNQTSMYLCASTLAPRSKGETQYFGPGTRLLVL.

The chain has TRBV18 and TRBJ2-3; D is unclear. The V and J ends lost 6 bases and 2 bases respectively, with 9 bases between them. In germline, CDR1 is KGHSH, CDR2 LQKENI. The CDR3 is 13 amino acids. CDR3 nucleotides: TGTGCCAGCTCGGTGCTAGACACAGATACGCAGTATTTT. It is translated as CASSVLDTDTQYF.

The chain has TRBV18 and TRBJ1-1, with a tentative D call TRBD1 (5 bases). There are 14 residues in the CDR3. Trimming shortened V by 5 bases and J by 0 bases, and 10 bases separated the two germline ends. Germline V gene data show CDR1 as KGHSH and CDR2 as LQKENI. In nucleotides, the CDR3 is TGTGCCAGCTCATCGGGGGTAGTGAACACTGAAGCTTTCTTT. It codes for CASSSGVVNTEAFF.